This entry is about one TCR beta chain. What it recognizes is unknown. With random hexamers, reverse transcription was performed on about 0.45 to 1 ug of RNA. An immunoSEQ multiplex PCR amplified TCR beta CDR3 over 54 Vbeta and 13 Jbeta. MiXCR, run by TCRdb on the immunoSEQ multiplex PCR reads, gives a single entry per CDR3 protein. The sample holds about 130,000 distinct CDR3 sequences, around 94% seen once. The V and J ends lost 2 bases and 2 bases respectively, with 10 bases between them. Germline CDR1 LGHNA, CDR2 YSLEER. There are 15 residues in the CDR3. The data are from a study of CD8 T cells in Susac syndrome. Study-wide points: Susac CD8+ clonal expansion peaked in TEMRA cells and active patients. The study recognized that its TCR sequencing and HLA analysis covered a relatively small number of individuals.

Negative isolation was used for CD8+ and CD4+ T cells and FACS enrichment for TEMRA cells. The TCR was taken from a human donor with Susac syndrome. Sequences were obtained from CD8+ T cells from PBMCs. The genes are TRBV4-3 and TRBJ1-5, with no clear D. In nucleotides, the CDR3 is TGCGCCAGCAGCCAAACTAAATGGGGCAATCAGCCCCAGCATTTT. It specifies CASSQTKWGNQPQHF.